Listed here are 14 T cell receptor beta chains from one sample, sequenced in a study of T cell responses to AZD1222 COVID-19 vaccine. This table comes from immunoSEQ multiplex PCR, and its TCRdb copy is limited to in-frame clones, with some not included. Here the sample spans approximately 130,000 clones, 75% to 85% being singletons. This specimen consisted of peripheral blood, obtained 28 days after the second dose of the MenACWY control vaccine. The receptors were sampled from an adult who received the MenACWY meningococcal vaccine as a control.

The chain has TRBV21-1 and TRBJ1-2; the table's TRBD1 call for D was not verified on the DNA. TRBV21-1 is tagged as a pseudogene. The CDR3 sequence is 17 residues long. The CDR3 DNA reads TGTGCCAGCCGCAACTATCGGACAGTCGAGATTAACTATGGCTACACCTTC. It is translated as CASRNYRTVEINYGYTF.

The CDR3 DNA follows: TGTGCCAGCAGACAGACTAGCGGGGGGCGAAACACCGGGGAGCTGTTTTTT. Amino acid sequence: CASRQTSGGRNTGELFF. The V call is TRBV9, the J call TRBJ2-2, with 13 bases that match TRBD2. J gave up 2 bases and V 5 bases, and 6 bases lay outside the gene matches. CDR1 and CDR2 (germline): SGDLS, YYNGEE. The CDR3 sequence is 17 residues long.

This chain connects TRBV3-1 (or the pseudogene TRBV3-2) to TRBJ1-4, with D perhaps matching TRBD1 (6 bases). Germline-derived CDR1 and CDR2 are LGHDT and YNNKEL (reference sequence). V was shortened by 1 base and J by 6 bases, with 12 bases between the two germline ends. CDR3 length: 15 residues. Written as DNA, the CDR3 is TGTGCCAGCAGCCAAGCGGCGGGGGGGCATGAAAAACTGTTTTTT. Residues: CASSQAAGGHEKLFF.

This clone was seen only a few times. This rearrangement joins TRBV3-1 (or the pseudogene TRBV3-2) to TRBJ1-3; D not resolved. CDR1 and CDR2 from the germline V gene are LGHDT and YNNKEL (reference sequence). This CDR3 region has 16 residues. Trimming took 0 bases from V and 4 from J, leaving 13 bases between them. CDR3 region: CASSQDFREEGNTIYF. CDR3 DNA: TGTGCCAGCAGCCAAGATTTTCGGGAGGAAGGAAACACCATATATTTT.

The V and J genes are TRBV5-6 and TRBJ2-5; D is perhaps TRBD1 or TRBD2 (6 bases each). The germline CDR1 and CDR2 sequences are SGHDT and YYEEEE. The length of the CDR3 is 13 residues. Trimming left V 5 bases short and J 5 bases short, with 13 bases between. CDR3 nucleotide sequence: TGTGCCAGCAGACAGGGACTCCGGGAGACCCAGTACTTC. This translates into CASRQGLRETQYF.

CDR3 loop: CASSLAPDYGYTF. CDR3 nucleotide sequence: TGTGCCAGCAGCTTAGCCCCGGACTATGGCTACACCTTC. This chain links TRBV7-2 with TRBJ1-2, with no clear D. Germline V gene data show CDR1 as SGHTA and CDR2 as FQGNSA. The CDR3 spans 13 residues. Trimming removed 0 bases from V and 3 bases from J, with 5 bases in between. The full variable domain, rest sourced from reference TRBV7-2 and TRBJ1-2, is GAGVSQSPSNKVTEKGKDVELRCDPISGHTALYWYRQSLGQGLEFLIYFQGNSAPDKSGLPSDRFSAERTGGSVSTLTIQRTQQEDSAVYLCASSLAPDYGYTFGSGTRLTVV.

CDR3 residues: CASSPRGFYGYTF. DNA for the CDR3: TGTGCCAGCAGCCCCAGGGGTTTCTATGGCTACACCTTC. The V gene is TRBV4-2, the J gene TRBJ1-2; D might be TRBD1 (6 bases). The CDR3 loop spans 13 amino acids. The germline V and J ends were trimmed by 4 bases and 4 bases, with 10 bases remaining between them. Germline CDR1 LGHNA, CDR2 YNFKEQ.

This chain joins TRBV4-2 and TRBJ2-2, with no clear D. The germline V and J ends were trimmed by 4 bases and 6 bases, with 6 bases remaining between them. CDR3 length: 12 residues. Germline V gives CDR1 LGHNA, CDR2 YNFKEQ. The CDR3 is CASSPEAGELFF. DNA for the CDR3: TGTGCCAGCAGCCCCGAGGCCGGGGAGCTGTTTTTT.

The V gene is TRBV6-2 or TRBV6-3, the J gene TRBJ2-2; D is perhaps TRBD1 (5 bases). The germline CDR1 and CDR2 sequences are MNHEY and SVGEGT. The CDR3 loop spans 16 amino acids. V was trimmed by 5 bases and J by 5 bases, leaving 18 bases between them. The CDR3 nucleotides are TGTGCCAGCAGTCACCCGCCAGGACAAGGGACCGGGGAGCTGTTTTTT. Translation: CASSHPPGQGTGELFF.

This rearrangement joins TRBV20-1 to TRBJ2-5; D not resolved. This CDR3 has 11 amino acids. Per germline, CDR1 DFQATT and CDR2 SNEGSKA (reference sequence). Trimming took 3 bases from V and 2 from J, leaving 4 bases between them. The chain's CDR3 is CSARTQETQYF. The CDR3 DNA follows: TGCAGTGCTAGGACTCAAGAGACCCAGTACTTC.

J is TRBJ1-2 and V is TRBV11-2; D is uncertain. V was shortened by 3 bases and J by 8 bases, with 10 bases between the two germline ends. The length of the CDR3 is 12 residues. CDR1 is SGHAT and CDR2 is FQNNGV in the germline V gene. CDR3 DNA sequence: TGTGCCAGCAGCTTTTCCCCCGGGGGCTACACCTTC. Residues: CASSFSPGGYTF.

V usage is TRBV4-3 and J usage is TRBJ1-2; a possible D gene is TRBD1 (5 bases). The CDR3 has 14 amino acids. The V gene's germline CDR1 is LGHNA and CDR2 YSLEER. The ends were cut back, 0 bases at V and 8 bases at J, with 13 bases in the middle. The CDR3, as DNA: TGCGCCAGCAGCCAAGATTCGGGGCAGTACGGCTACACCTTC. Translating gives CASSQDSGQYGYTF.

CDR3 in DNA: TGTGCCAGCAGCCCAGAACGAGGTGGAAACACCATATATTTT. This sequence encodes CASSPERGGNTIYF. The chain recombines TRBV7-8 with TRBJ1-3; D not resolved. Germline assignment: CDR1 SGHVS and CDR2 FQNEAQ. CDR3 size: 14 residues. The V end lost 5 bases, the J end lost 3 bases, and 11 bases lay between the germline ends.

V and J are TRBV28 and TRBJ1-5; D call uncertain. Germline CDR1 reads MDHEN; CDR2 reads SYDVKM. The CDR3 totals 14 residues. V shed 6 bases and J shed 3 bases, with 12 bases lying between them. The CDR3 coding sequence is TGTGCCAGCAGCTCCCCGGGCTACAATCAGCCCCAGCATTTT. Amino acids: CASSSPGYNQPQHF.